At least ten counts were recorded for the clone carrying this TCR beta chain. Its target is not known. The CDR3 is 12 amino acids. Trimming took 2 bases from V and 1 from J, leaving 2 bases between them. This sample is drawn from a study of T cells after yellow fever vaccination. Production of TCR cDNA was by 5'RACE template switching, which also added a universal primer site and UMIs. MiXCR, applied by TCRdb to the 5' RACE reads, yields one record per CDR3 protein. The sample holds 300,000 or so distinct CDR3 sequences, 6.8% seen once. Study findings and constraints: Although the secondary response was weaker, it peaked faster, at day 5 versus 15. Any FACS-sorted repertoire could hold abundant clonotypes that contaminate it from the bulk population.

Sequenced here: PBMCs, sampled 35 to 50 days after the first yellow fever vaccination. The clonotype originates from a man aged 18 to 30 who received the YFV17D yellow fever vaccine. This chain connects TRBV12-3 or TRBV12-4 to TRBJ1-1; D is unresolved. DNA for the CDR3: TGTGCCAGCAGTTTACAGAACACTGAAGCTTTCTTT. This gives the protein CASSLQNTEAFF.